Described below is a single TCR beta chain sequence and its context. The antigen remains unidentified. These data originate in a study of identifying expanded T cells in peripheral blood. Study-level points and caveats: Across healthy donors, higher total template counts meant significantly greater two-week count variance. Over around two and four weeks, about 15 and 19 clones changed, versus 1.2 between replicates.

During the collection period, no donor immune events like infections were recorded. Between the trimmed V and J ends, which lost 7 bases and 0 bases, there was a span of 9 bases. CDR1 and CDR2 (germline): MNHEY, SVGAGI. This CDR3 has 13 amino acids. Here immunoSEQ multiplex PCR was the method, and the copy in TCRdb shows in-frame clones only, minus some. This sample has some 78,000 clones, with roughly 84% found just once. Input material: blood. This rearrangement joins TRBV6-5 to TRBJ1-2; D uncertain. This clonotype was obtained from a person aged 18-69 years in good health. CDR3 protein: CASTPGANYGYTF. CDR3 nucleotides: TGTGCCAGCACCCCGGGAGCTAACTATGGCTACACCTTC.